This T cell receptor (beta chain) was documented in a study of lymphopenia after photon versus proton radiotherapy. Notes on the study in general: Post-nadir TCR diversity decline inversely tracked overall survival among those who died.

V gave up 9 bases and J gave up 5 bases, with 16 bases separating them. The CDR3 totals 14 residues. The germline V gene encodes CDR1 MNHEY and CDR2 SVGAGI. In the case of this clone: Its antigen is as yet unknown.

Produced via immunoSEQ multiplex PCR; TCRdb's table is partial and in-frame only. The sample lists approximately 23,000 clones; 85% to 90% were seen once. Source: peripheral blood, taken from a patient treated with proton-based radiotherapy. The chain carries TRBV6-5 and TRBJ2-2; the D gene is possibly TRBD2 (6 bases). The sequence was collected from a man older than 75 with esophageal cancer. The chain's CDR3 is CASFSVAETGELFF. The DNA for the CDR3 is TGTGCCAGTTTTTCGGTAGCGGAGACCGGGGAGCTGTTTTTT.